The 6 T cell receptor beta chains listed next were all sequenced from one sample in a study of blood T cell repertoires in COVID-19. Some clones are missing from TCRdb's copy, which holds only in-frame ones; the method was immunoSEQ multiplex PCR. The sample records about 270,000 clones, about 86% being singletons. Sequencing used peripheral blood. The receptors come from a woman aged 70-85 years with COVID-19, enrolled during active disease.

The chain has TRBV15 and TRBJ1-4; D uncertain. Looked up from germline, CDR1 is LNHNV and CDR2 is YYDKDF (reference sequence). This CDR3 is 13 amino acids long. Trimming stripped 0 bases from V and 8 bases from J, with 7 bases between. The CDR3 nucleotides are TGTGCCACCAGCAGAGATCCGGGGGAAAAACTGTTTTTT. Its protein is CATSRDPGEKLFF.

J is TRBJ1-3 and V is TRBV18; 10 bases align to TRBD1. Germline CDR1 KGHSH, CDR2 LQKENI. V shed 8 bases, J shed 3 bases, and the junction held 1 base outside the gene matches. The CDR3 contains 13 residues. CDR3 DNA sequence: TGTGCCAGCGGGACAGGGGTTGGAAACACCATATATTTT. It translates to CASGTGVGNTIYF.

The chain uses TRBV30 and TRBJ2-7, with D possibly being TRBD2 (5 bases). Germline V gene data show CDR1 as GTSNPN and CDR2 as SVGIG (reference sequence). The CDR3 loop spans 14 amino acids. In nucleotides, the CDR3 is TGTGCTTTGGAGAAGAATCGAGGGTTATACGAGCAGTACTTC. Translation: CALEKNRGLYEQYF.

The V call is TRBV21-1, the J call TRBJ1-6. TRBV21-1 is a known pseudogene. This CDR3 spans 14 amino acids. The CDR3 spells CASSSQGGDSPLHF. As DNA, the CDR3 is TGTGCCAGCAGCTCTCAGGGCGGGGATTCACCCCTCCACTTT.

CDR3 nucleotides: TGTGCCAGCAAAAGGACAGGGAATCGGGAGCAGTACTTC. Encoded protein: CASKRTGNREQYF. The V call is TRBV28, the J call TRBJ2-7; 8 positions agree with TRBD1. Unmatched junction bases numbered 9, after V lost 7 bases and J lost 7 bases. The CDR3 is 13 amino acids. Germline-derived CDR1 and CDR2 are MDHEN and SYDVKM.

CDR3 nucleotide sequence: TGTGCCAGCAGCAGACAACACACCGGGGAGCTGTTTTTT. Protein product: CASSRQHTGELFF. The chain employs TRBV5-8 and TRBJ2-2; D unresolved. V was pared by 4 bases and J by 3 bases, with 7 bases between. The germline gives CDR1 SGHTS, CDR2 YDEGEE. The CDR3 consists of 13 residues.